Below, one T cell receptor beta chain is given with its context. This sample was taken from a study of shared T cell receptors in the human thymus. Germline V CDR1 and CDR2: LGHNA, YSLEER. V was pared by 3 bases and J by 6 bases, with 16 bases of the junction left unmatched. This CDR3 has 18 residues. Here immunoSEQ multiplex PCR was the method, and the copy in TCRdb shows in-frame clones only, minus some. The data show 600,000 or so clones, approximately 87% seen once. These sequences were also reported in another study, on human thymus T cells. That work adds: Thymus tissue for the work was resected from patients undergoing corrective heart surgery.

The material sequenced was thymocytes. This sequence was found in a boy in the first two years of life with a congenital heart defect. This rearrangement joins TRBV4-3 to TRBJ2-7, with 11 bases that match TRBD2. CDR3 sequence (DNA): TGCGCCAGCAGCCAGGTTAGCGGGAGGGCCTTTTTTAAGTCCGAGCAGTACTTC. Protein product: CASSQVSGRAFFKSEQYF.